This TCR beta chain is drawn from a study of OX40 agonist ivuxolimab in advanced cancers. Study-level information: A male proportion of just over 80% was recorded, with mean age roughly 60 years and range roughly 20 to 85. Partial responses were observed in three patients, of whom one had hepatocellular carcinoma and two had cutaneous melanoma. Study-wide findings and caveats: Some patients who did not respond also had low normalized T-cell clonal expansion.

The assay was immunoSEQ multiplex PCR, and TCRdb's table has in-frame clones only and misses some. The sample holds fewer than 85,000 clones, under 95% seen once. Comment on this clone: The antigen remains unidentified.

This TCR was recovered from an adult with an advanced solid tumor such as melanoma, head and neck, liver or kidney cancer. The source material was CD4+ or CD8+ T cells sorted from blood, sampled in a trial of the OX40 agonist ivuxolimab.

The CDR3 nucleotides read TGTGCCAGCAGCAAAGCCGGATGCTCCTACGAGCAGTACTTC. This codes for CASSKAGCSYEQYF. The rearrangement links TRBV21-1 to TRBJ2-7. TRBV21-1 is listed as a pseudogene. The CDR3 totals 14 residues.